This record concerns one TCR beta chain sequence. The source of the sample is a study of blood T cell repertoires in COVID-19. V was clipped by 7 bases and J by 4 bases, with 17 bases between them. The CDR3 loop spans 15 amino acids. The germline V gene has CDR1 MGHDK and CDR2 SYGVNS. Authors' methods: Nucleated cell number was recorded as an estimate derived from reference gene primer amplification. Using immunoSEQ multiplex PCR, the repertoire was profiled, and TCRdb retains in-frame clones only, with some absent. Clone size and the V and J calls come from that table; the DNA yielded D and trimming. The sample has approximately 250,000 clones, around nine tenths seen once.

Specimen: peripheral blood. The rearrangement links TRBV25-1 to TRBJ2-1; D possibly corresponds to TRBD2 (6 bases). The TCR was taken from a middle-aged man with active or convalescent COVID-19. CDR3 region: CASTSSAKAYNEQFF. DNA of the CDR3: TGTGCCAGCACGTCTAGCGCCAAAGCATACAATGAGCAGTTCTTC.